This TCR beta chain was observed in a study of cytomegalovirus exposure and HLA in healthy donors. The germline gives CDR1 ENHRY, CDR2 SYGVKD. This CDR3 has 13 residues. Trimming took off 3 bases at V and 3 bases at J, with 8 bases between the two ends. The PCR had 60 Vbeta and 13 Jbeta primers. Profiling relied on immunoSEQ multiplex PCR, and the TCRdb table lists in-frame clones only, not all of them. The sample has some 150,000 clones; around 72% are singletons. The J gene is TRBJ2-5, the V gene TRBV10-3; D unclear. Material: PBMCs. This sequence was found in a man aged 35 to 55 in good health and CMV-seronegative. The DNA of the CDR3 is TGTGCCATCAGTGACCAACACAAAGAGACCCAGTACTTC. It yields the protein CAISDQHKETQYF.